Sequencing of this T cell receptor beta chain was carried out in a study of blood T cell repertoires in COVID-19 (dated by TCRdb to 2020 to 2021). Context from the whole study: Collaborator samples came from the United States, Italy and Spain and covered acute and convalescent phases of COVID-19. The prospective study material was composed of cDNA or gDNA derived from T cells, B-cell-depleted T cells, or PBMCs. Deeply sampled blood TCRbeta repertoires from subjects exposed to, actively infected with, or recovered from COVID-19 were included in the dataset. The repertoires were released in a freely available public database meant as a resource for research on the immune response to SARS-CoV-2. The samples were drawn from the first 160 participants of the ongoing ImmuneRACE study and from 1,254 subjects provided by 6 global collaborators. A de-identified subject ID, COVID-19 status, age in years and sex were almost always included in the sample metadata. Where HLA class I and class II types were available, the types were taken from metadata supplied by the sample provider, not from assay-based typing. Results and caveats for the whole study, not just this receptor: How much clinical and demographic metadata was included differed by source and by participant, and the metadata was provided uncurated.

Taken from the germline V gene, the CDR1 and CDR2 loops are MDHEN and SYDVKM. The junction shows trimming of 5 bases on V and 0 bases on J, and the gene matches do not reach 9 bases of it. The CDR3 starts with the cysteine, ends with the phenylalanine, and has 17 residues. CDR3 DNA is the only sequence kept; it has 51 bases, read in frame from the first base. To note about this clone: The clone's antigen remains unknown. No quality values exist for individual bases; no much larger clone is one base distant.

The immunoSEQ Assay, a bias-controlled multiplex PCR, was used to amplify TCRbeta CDR3 regions from genomic DNA. Per the source publication's procedure: Within the assay, amplification of reference gene primers was used to estimate how many nucleated cells each sample contained. To quantify the absolute abundance of each unique TCRbeta CDR3 rearrangement, sequence reads were collapsed and filtered. Productive Simpson clonality was computed per sample as the square root of Simpson's diversity index over productive rearrangements. The source is immuneACCESS, and TCRdb retained only in-frame sequences with V and J called. Part of the clones is not carried over; for the studies checked, unresolved V genes explain less than half of this, and the remainder is unexplained. V and J calls and clone size follow that table, whereas D and trimming were derived from the DNA. The sample records tens of thousands of clones, roughly 90% of which are singletons. About 3.4% of the sample is held by the ten biggest clonotypes.

Collaborating institutions collected whole blood in K2EDTA tubes following their own protocols. For TCRbeta analysis, collaborators shipped samples in one of three forms: frozen whole blood, isolated PBMCs, or DNA extracted from either of those sample types. The chain joins TRBV28 to TRBJ2-7; 11 bases in the middle match TRBD1. This clonotype was sampled from a human donor in a cohort sampled during active COVID-19. The sequenced material came from peripheral blood. Here the CDR3 is given as CASSRDRGFKISYEQYF. DNA sequence: TGTGCCAGCAGTCGGGACAGGGGGTTTAAAATCTCCTACGAGCAGTACTTC.